This TCR beta chain was recorded in a study of T cell responses to AZD1222 COVID-19 vaccine. Points from the study as a whole: Elevations in Spike-specific TCR breadth and depth followed administration of two AZD1222 doses.

This clone was seen only once. Its antigen is still unknown. The germline V gene has CDR1 LNHDA and CDR2 SQIVND (reference sequence). The CDR3 covers 15 residues. The ends lost 4 bases at V and 4 bases at J; junction bases unmatched: 6. Assay: immunoSEQ multiplex PCR; the TCRdb copy retains only in-frame clones and omits some. The table lists more than 150,000 clones, 85% to 95% of them singletons, with about 9.4% in the top ten. The clonotype originates from an adult in good health. The J gene is TRBJ2-1, the V gene TRBV19; the match to TRBD2 covers 8 bases. The sequencing used peripheral blood, collected on day 0 of AZD1222 vaccination. The chain's CDR3 is CASSRGTRGYNEQFF. CDR3 nucleotide sequence: TGTGCCAGTAGTAGGGGGACTAGAGGGTACAATGAGCAGTTCTTC.